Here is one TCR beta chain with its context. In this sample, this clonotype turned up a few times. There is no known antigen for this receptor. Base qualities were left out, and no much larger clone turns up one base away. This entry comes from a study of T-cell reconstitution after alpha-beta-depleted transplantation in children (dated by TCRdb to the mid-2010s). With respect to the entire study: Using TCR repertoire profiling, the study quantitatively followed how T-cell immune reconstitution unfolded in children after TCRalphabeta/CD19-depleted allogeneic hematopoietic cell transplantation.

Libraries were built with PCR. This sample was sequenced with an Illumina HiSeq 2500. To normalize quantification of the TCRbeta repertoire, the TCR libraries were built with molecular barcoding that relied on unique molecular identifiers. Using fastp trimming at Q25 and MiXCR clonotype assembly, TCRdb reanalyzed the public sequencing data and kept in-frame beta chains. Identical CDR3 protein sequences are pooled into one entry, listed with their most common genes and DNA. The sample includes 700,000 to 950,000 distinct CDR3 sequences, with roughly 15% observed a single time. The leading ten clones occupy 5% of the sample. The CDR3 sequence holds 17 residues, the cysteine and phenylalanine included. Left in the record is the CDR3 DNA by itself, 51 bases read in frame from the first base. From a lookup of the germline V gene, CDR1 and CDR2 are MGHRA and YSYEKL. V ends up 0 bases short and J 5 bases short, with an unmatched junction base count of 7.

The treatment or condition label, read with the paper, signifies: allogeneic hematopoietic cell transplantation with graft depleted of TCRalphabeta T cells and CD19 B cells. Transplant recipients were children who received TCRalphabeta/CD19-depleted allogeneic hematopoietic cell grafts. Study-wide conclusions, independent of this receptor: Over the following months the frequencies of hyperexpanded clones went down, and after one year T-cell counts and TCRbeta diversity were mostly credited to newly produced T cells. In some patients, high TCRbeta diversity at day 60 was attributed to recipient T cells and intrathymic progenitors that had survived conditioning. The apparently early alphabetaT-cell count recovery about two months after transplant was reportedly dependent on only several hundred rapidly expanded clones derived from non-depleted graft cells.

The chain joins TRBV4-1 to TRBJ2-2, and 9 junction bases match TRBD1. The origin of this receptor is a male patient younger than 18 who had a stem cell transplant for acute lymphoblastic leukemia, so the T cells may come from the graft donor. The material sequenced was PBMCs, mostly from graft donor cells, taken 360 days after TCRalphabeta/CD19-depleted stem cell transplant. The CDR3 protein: CASSQDPQGAGTGELFF. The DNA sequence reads TGCGCCAGCAGCCAAGATCCACAGGGGGCAGGGACCGGGGAGCTGTTTTTT.